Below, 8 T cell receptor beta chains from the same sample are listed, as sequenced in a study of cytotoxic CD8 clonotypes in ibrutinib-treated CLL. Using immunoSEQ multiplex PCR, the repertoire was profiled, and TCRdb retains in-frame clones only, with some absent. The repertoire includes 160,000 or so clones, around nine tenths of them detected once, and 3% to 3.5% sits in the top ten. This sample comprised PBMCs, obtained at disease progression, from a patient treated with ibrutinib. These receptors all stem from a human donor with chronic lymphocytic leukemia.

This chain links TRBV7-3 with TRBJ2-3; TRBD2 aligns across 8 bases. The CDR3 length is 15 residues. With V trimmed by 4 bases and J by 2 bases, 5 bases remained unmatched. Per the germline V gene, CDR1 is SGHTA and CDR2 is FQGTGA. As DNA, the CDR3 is TGTGCCAGCAGCTCGGGACTAGGTATCACAGATACGCAGTATTTT. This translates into CASSSGLGITDTQYF.

The CDR3 spells CASRPGTGFPYEQYF. CDR3 coding DNA: TGCGCCAGCAGACCCGGGACAGGGTTCCCCTACGAGCAGTACTTC. The chain uses TRBV5-1 and TRBJ2-7, with 9 nucleotides matching TRBD1. This CDR3 region has 15 residues. V was clipped by 5 bases and J by 2 bases; unmatched bases: 8. The V gene's germline CDR1 is SGHRS and CDR2 YFSETQ.

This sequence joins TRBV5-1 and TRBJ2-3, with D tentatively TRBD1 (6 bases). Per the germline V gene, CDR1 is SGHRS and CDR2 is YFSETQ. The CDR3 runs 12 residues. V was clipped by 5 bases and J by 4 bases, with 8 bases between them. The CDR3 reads CASRQGPDTQYF. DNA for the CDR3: TGCGCCAGCAGACAGGGCCCAGATACGCAGTATTTT.

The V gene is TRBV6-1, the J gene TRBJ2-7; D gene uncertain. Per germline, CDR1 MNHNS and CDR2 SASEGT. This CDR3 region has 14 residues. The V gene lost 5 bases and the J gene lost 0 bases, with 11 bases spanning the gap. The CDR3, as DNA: TGTGCCAGCAGTCCGCTCAGATCCTCCTACGAGCAGTACTTC. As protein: CASSPLRSSYEQYF.

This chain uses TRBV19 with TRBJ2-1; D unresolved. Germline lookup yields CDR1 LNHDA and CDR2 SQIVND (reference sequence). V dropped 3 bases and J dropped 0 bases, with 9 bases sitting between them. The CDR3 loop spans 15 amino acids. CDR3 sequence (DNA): TGTGCCAGTAGTATCCGGCCGGGCTCCTACAATGAGCAGTTCTTC. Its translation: CASSIRPGSYNEQFF.

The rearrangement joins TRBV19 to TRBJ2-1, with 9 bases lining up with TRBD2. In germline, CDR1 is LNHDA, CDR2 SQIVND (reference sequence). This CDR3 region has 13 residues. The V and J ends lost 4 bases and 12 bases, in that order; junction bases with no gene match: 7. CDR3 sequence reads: CASSTIAGESQFF. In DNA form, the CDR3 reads TGTGCCAGTAGTACAATAGCGGGAGAATCGCAGTTCTTC. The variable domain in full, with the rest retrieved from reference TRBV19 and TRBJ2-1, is DGGITQSPKYLFRKEGQNVTLSCEQNLNHDAMYWYRQDPGQGLRLIYYSQIVNDFQKGDIAEGYSVSREKKESFPLTVTSAQKNPTAFYLCASSTIAGESQFFGPGTRLTVL.

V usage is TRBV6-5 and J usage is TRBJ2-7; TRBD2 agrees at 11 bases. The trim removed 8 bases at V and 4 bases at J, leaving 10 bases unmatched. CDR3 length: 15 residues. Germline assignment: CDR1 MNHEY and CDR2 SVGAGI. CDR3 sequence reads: CASARRGTSGYEQYF. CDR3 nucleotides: TGTGCCAGCGCAAGGCGTGGGACTAGCGGTTACGAGCAGTACTTC.

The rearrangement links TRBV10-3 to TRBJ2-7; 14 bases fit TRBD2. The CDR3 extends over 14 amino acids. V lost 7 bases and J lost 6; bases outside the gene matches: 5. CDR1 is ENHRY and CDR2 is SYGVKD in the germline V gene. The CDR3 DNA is TGTGCCATCACCTCGGGACTAGCGGGAGTCGAGCAGTACTTC. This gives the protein CAITSGLAGVEQYF.